This TCR beta chain was found in a study of T cells after posttransplantation cyclophosphamide. General study points: Donor-recipient repertoire similarity was low at 1-2 months, rising over year one.

Sampled 1 year posttransplant, controls received myeloablative marrow transplants, methotrexate and a calcineurin inhibitor. As concerns this clone: Its specificity is not known.

TCRdb's copy holds only in-frame clones and misses some; the assay was immunoSEQ multiplex PCR. Altogether around 22,000 clones are present, roughly 90% being singletons, with the ten largest covering under 9.5%. The V gene's germline CDR1 is SGHRS and CDR2 YFSETQ. The junction had 9 bases not matched to a gene; V was cut back by 2 bases and J by 6 bases. This CDR3 is 16 amino acids long. This receptor was obtained from a female patient aged 45 to 65 who received an allogeneic stem cell transplant from an unrelated donor, was CMV-positive, and had chronic GVHD only. Some T cells may be supplied by the graft donor. The sequenced sample was PBMCs, obtained after an allogeneic stem cell transplant with a calcineurin inhibitor and methotrexate. The V and J genes are TRBV5-1 and TRBJ2-1; 9 bases agree with TRBD2. The CDR3 DNA sequence: TGCGCCAGCAGCTTCGGAGTAGCGGGAGTCACCAATGAGCAGTTCTTC. It codes for CASSFGVAGVTNEQFF.